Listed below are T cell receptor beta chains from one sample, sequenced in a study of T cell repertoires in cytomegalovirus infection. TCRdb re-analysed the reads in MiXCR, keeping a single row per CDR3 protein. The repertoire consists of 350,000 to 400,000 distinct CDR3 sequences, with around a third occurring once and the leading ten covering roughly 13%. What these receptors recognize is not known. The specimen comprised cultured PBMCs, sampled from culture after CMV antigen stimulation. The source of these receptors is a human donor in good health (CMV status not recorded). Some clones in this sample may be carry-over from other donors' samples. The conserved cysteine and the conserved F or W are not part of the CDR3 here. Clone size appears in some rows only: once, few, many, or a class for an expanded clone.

ASSLQGGQPQH,TRBV7-9,few,TRBJ1-5
SVLLYRGLRQETQY,TRBV29-1,-,TRBJ2-5
ASSLHQSPPEAF,TRBV28,-,TRBJ1-1
SVEDLQGLANEKLF,TRBV29-1,few,TRBJ1-4
ASSLAPSDNEQF,TRBV7-9,-,TRBJ2-1
ASSLTPGANTEAF,TRBV27,-,TRBJ1-1
ASSPNPSLQF,TRBV7-2,-,TRBJ2-1
ASSLRVGETQY,TRBV12-3/TRBV12-4,few,TRBJ2-5
ASSLAVGTSYNEQF,TRBV7-9,-,TRBJ2-1
ASSFASGRSNEQF,TRBV19,few,TRBJ2-1
SVVYFSEAF,TRBV29-1,-,TRBJ1-1
ASSLTGLSGANVLT,TRBV7-8,few,TRBJ2-6
SATDSPQDIQY,TRBV20-1,-,TRBJ2-4
ASSSGTSGSDEQF,TRBV7-2,many,TRBJ2-1
ASSLGAGTNYEQY,TRBV7-3,-,TRBJ2-7
ASSVRQGEPNSQPQH,TRBV5-6,-,TRBJ1-5
ASSLGRSGTGELF,TRBV11-2,-,TRBJ2-2
ASSIADFRGQNTEAF,TRBV19,-,TRBJ1-1